This T cell receptor beta chain is from a study of human CD4 T cells and Enterobacteriaceae (dated by TCRdb to about 2020). Its CDR3 holds 17 amino acids, cysteine through phenylalanine. The CDR3 DNA has 51 bases and is translated from base 1. Trimming takes 4 bases off V and 1 base off J; junction bases not matched to a gene: 12. The germline V gene (reference sequence) sets CDR1 to SGHKS and CDR2 to YYEKEE. Deep-level sequencing, with a detection sensitivity of one cell in 200,000, was applied to the ex vivo total memory CD4+ samples. The QIAamp DNA Micro Kit was used to extract genomic DNA from cell pellets, and spectrophotometry was used to check the quantity and purity of the genomic DNA. The immunoSEQ multiplex PCR assay was used to amplify TCR Vbeta CDR3 regions. Amplicons were sequenced on the Illumina HiSeq platform. The retrieved sequences were 87 nucleotides long and included the CDR3 region. In the paper's pipeline: Each unique productive TCR Vbeta nucleotide sequence counted as a clonotype and was quantified by productive template frequency from ImmunoSEQ Analyzer V3.0. Expanded clonotypes were defined using a threshold set at the top 5th percentile of each repertoire ranked by frequency. Repertoire overlap was computed as Chao-Jaccard with the R package fossil and visualized by nonmetric multidimensional scaling with the R package MASS. TCRdb mirrors the immuneACCESS table, restricted to in-frame sequences. Some clones are absent from its copies; in checked studies, under half trace to an unresolved V gene, and the reason for the others is unknown. V, J and clone size derive from that table, while D and trimming were established from the DNA sequence. The table for this sample lists about 29,000 clones; around four fifths of them were counted only once. Around 1.7% of the sample is taken by the ten largest.

Overall results and qualifications from the work: Ex vivo, broadly cross-reactive clonotypes were observed to appear more expanded than specific clonotypes, with about 55% of the 19 and about 65% of the 34 being found within the top 5%. The reactivity of ex vivo clonotypes was inferred solely by matching the nucleotide sequences of those clonotypes to CFSE-low cultures from the same donors.

In regard to this clone: Which antigen it targets is not known. The sample holds no much larger clone one base away, and base qualities are not on file.

Memory CD4+ T cells were FACS-sorted on a FACSAria III to over 95% purity as all CD4+ cells other than CD45RA+CCR7+CD95- naive cells. Blood from healthy donors came from blood donation centers in Switzerland. Positive selection with CD4 and CD14 magnetic microbeads was used to enrich total CD4+ T cells and monocytes. Before sorting, CD8+, CD14+, CD16+, CD56+, CD19+ and CD25-bright cells were excluded. To assess in vivo expansion of bacteria-reactive clonotypes, total memory CD4+ T cells from two blood donors were sequenced directly ex vivo. Ficoll-Paque Plus was used to isolate peripheral blood mononuclear cells from donor blood.

The sequence derives from a human donor in good health. This receptor chain uses TRBV5-5 and TRBJ1-2; TRBD1 aligns with 8 central bases. Material for sequencing was memory CD4+ T cells from blood. The cell subset or site label of this sample denotes: total memory CD4 T cells sorted directly ex vivo, unstimulated. The encoded CDR3 is CASSRRTGNTINYGYTF. The DNA is as follows: TGTGCCAGCAGCAGAAGGACAGGGAACACCATTAACTATGGCTACACCTTC.